A selection of T cell receptor beta chains follows, all from one sample in a study of control samples from healthy donors and cancer patients. Method: immunoSEQ multiplex PCR; TCRdb's copy keeps in-frame clones and lacks some. The sample has some 190,000 clones, and its top ten clones hold 2.2%. Sequenced input: blood. The receptors here all came from a woman aged 25-40 years in good health. CDR3s include the opening cysteine and the closing phenylalanine or tryptophan. The order of the fields is D gene, V gene, J gene, CDR3 DNA, CDR3 protein. The D gene is left open where the match is weak.

TRBD2	TRBV4-1	TRBJ2-7	TGCGCCAGCAGCCATCCCGGGACTAGCGGCTACGAGCAGTACTTC	CASSHPGTSGYEQYF
.	TRBV18	TRBJ1-1	TGTGCCAGCTCACCACCGATCCCTCGCGCTTTCTTT	CASSPPIPRAFF
.	TRBV5-1	TRBJ2-2	TGCGCCAGCAGCTTGGTCGCAGGGGTGGGCACCGGGGAGCTGTTTTTT	CASSLVAGVGTGELFF
.	TRBV11-2	TRBJ1-1	TGTGCCAGTCGAGGGGGGGCTAACACTGAAGCTTTCTTT	CASRGGANTEAFF
.	TRBV18	TRBJ2-7	TGTGCCAGCTCAGCAACAGGGAAACGGGGGGACGAGCAGTACTTC	CASSATGKRGDEQYF
.	TRBV6-5	TRBJ1-1	TGTGCCAGCAGTTATAGAGGGAACACTGAAGCTTTCTTT	CASSYRGNTEAFF
.	TRBV2	TRBJ2-7	TGTGCCAGCAGTGTAGACCGAACGGTCAGAGAAACCTACGAGCAGTACTTC	CASSVDRTVRETYEQYF
.	TRBV4-1	TRBJ2-5	TGCGCCAGCAGCCCGGCCCGTGGAGCGGAGACCCAGTACTTC	CASSPARGAETQYF
TRBD1	TRBV28	TRBJ1-2	TGTGCCAGCACATGGGACAGGACCTATGGCTACACCTTC	CASTWDRTYGYTF
.	TRBV29-1	TRBJ2-5	TGCAGCGTTGCCAGGGGACAAAGGGAGACCCAGTACTTC	CSVARGQRETQYF
TRBD2	TRBV7-9	TRBJ2-5	TGTGCCAGCAGCTTAGGGGGGGGACTCCAAGAGACCCAGTACTTC	CASSLGGGLQETQYF
.	TRBV11-2	TRBJ2-7	TGTGCCAGCAGCTTAGCCGAGCAGTACTTC	CASSLAEQYF
.	TRBV9	TRBJ1-4	TGTGCCAGCAGCGGCCTCTCGGGTTTTGAAAAACTGTTTTTT	CASSGLSGFEKLFF
TRBD2	TRBV5-1	TRBJ2-2	TGCGCCAGCAGCTCCACTAGCGGGTCGAACACCGGGGAGCTGTTTTTT	CASSSTSGSNTGELFF
TRBD1	TRBV29-1	TRBJ1-2	TGCAGCGTCCGGGACAGGGCCGGAAGGTGGTATGGCTACACCTTC	CSVRDRAGRWYGYTF
TRBD1	TRBV7-9	TRBJ2-5	TGTGCCAGCAGCCCCCAGTCGGACAGGGCACGGGAAGAGACCCAGTACTTC	CASSPQSDRAREETQYF
.	TRBV12-5	TRBJ1-5	TGTGCTAGTGGTTCTGACAGGTCGAATGGCGGCAATCAGCCCCAGCATTTT	CASGSDRSNGGNQPQHF
.	TRBV6-1	TRBJ2-5	TGTGCCAGCAGTGAAGAGGGGGCGTACAGGGGAGGGGAGACCCAGTACTTC	CASSEEGAYRGGETQYF
TRBD1	TRBV5-5	TRBJ1-6	TGTGCCAGCAGCTTGACTTTTCGACAGGGAGTTTCACCCCTCCACTTT	CASSLTFRQGVSPLHF
TRBD1	TRBV2	TRBJ2-7	TGTGCCAGCAGTAGGGACAGGGGTAGGTACGAGCAGTACTTC	CASSRDRGRYEQYF
.	TRBV6-4	TRBJ1-1	TGTGCCAGCAGTGCTAGAATGAACACTGAAGCTTTCTTT	CASSARMNTEAFF
.	TRBV9	TRBJ1-6	TGTGCCAGCAGCCCAGCGACCCCGATTAATTCACCCCTCCACTTT	CASSPATPINSPLHF
.	TRBV4-1	TRBJ2-7	TGCGCCAGCAGCCAACTTATATCCTTATCCTACGAGCAGTACTTC	CASSQLISLSYEQYF
.	TRBV23-1	TRBJ1-2	TGCGCCAGCAGTCAACCAACCAGCCTGTACCACACCTTC	CASSQPTSLYHTF
.	TRBV2	TRBJ1-4	TGTGCCAGCAGAGCCGGGACCGTCGCTATTGAAAAACTGTTTTTT	CASRAGTVAIEKLFF
.	TRBV27	TRBJ1-2	TGTGCCAGCAAGGAGTCGGGGGTTGGCTATGGCTACACCTTC	CASKESGVGYGYTF
.	TRBV28	TRBJ1-5	TGTGCCAGCAGTTTCACCACCCATCAGCCCCAGCATTTT	CASSFTTHQPQHF
.	TRBV4-2	TRBJ2-1	TGTGCCAGCAGTCCCCTAGGAGACAGCCTAAATGAGCAGTTCTTC	CASSPLGDSLNEQFF
.	TRBV7-3	TRBJ1-2	TGTGCCAGCAGCCCGATAAATGAGCCTGGGGGTAACGGCTACACCTTC	CASSPINEPGGNGYTF
TRBD1	TRBV27	TRBJ1-5	TGTGCCAGCAGGCCGGACAGGGTAAATCAGCCCCAGCATTTT	CASRPDRVNQPQHF
TRBD1	TRBV4-1	TRBJ1-1	TGCGCCAGCAGCAGCCAGGGGGTAGAGACTGAAGCTTTCTTT	CASSSQGVETEAFF
.	TRBV14	TRBJ1-6	TGTGCCAGCAGCCAAGTAAGGAATTCACCCCTCCACTTT	CASSQVRNSPLHF
TRBD2	TRBV6-4	TRBJ2-2	TGTGCCAGCAGTGACGGGGGGGACACCGGGGAGCTGTTTTTT	CASSDGGDTGELFF
TRBD2	TRBV10-1	TRBJ2-1	TGCGCCAGCAGTGGGGGGGGACCTTCCTACAATGAGCAGTTCTTC	CASSGGGPSYNEQFF
.	TRBV7-2	TRBJ2-7	TGTGCCAGCAGCTTATGGGGGACCTCGTCCTACGAGCAGTACTTC	CASSLWGTSSYEQYF
.	TRBV3-1/TRBV3-2	TRBJ2-6	TGTGCCAGCAGCCGGATCAGGAGCTCTGGGGCCAACGTCCTGACTTTC	CASSRIRSSGANVLTF
TRBD1	TRBV15	TRBJ1-3	TGTGCCACCAGCAGAGAGGAGGCTTGGAGGGGGCACACCATATATTTT	CATSREEAWRGHTIYF
.	TRBV5-1	TRBJ1-2	TGCGCCAGCAGCTTGGGAAGGGCTTCAGGTGGCTACACCTTC	CASSLGRASGGYTF
.	TRBV7-2	TRBJ2-2	TGTGCCAGCAGCTTAGGGGCAGTGACCGGGGAGCTGTTTTTT	CASSLGAVTGELFF
.	TRBV29-1	TRBJ1-1	TGCAGCGTTGAAGGGCACAGGGCACTCGGGATGGACACTGAAGCTTTCTTT	CSVEGHRALGMDTEAFF
.	TRBV2	TRBJ1-3	TGTGCCAGCAATGAATGGGGGCTTTCTGGAAACACCATATATTTT	CASNEWGLSGNTIYF
.	TRBV5-5	TRBJ1-2	TGTGCCAGCAGCTTGCACAGGCCAAGTTATGGCTACACCTTC	CASSLHRPSYGYTF